This TCR beta chain was profiled in a study of lymphopenia after photon versus proton radiotherapy. Here immunoSEQ multiplex PCR was the method, and the copy in TCRdb shows in-frame clones only, minus some. Of some 42,000 clones detected, about 80% appear once; the ten largest clones hold 24%. With V trimmed by 4 bases and J by 5 bases, 12 bases remained unmatched. The CDR3 has 18 amino acids. In germline, CDR1 is SGHRS, CDR2 YFSETQ. This sequence joins TRBV5-1 and TRBJ2-5; 15 nucleotides agree with TRBD2. The source of this sequence is a woman between 70 and 85 years old with pancreatic cancer. The specimen was peripheral blood, collected from a patient treated with proton-based radiotherapy. The CDR3 DNA sequence: TGCGCCAGCAGCGGCGGGACTAGCGGGAGGAATACAATGGAGACCCAGTACTTC. The encoded protein is CASSGGTSGRNTMETQYF.